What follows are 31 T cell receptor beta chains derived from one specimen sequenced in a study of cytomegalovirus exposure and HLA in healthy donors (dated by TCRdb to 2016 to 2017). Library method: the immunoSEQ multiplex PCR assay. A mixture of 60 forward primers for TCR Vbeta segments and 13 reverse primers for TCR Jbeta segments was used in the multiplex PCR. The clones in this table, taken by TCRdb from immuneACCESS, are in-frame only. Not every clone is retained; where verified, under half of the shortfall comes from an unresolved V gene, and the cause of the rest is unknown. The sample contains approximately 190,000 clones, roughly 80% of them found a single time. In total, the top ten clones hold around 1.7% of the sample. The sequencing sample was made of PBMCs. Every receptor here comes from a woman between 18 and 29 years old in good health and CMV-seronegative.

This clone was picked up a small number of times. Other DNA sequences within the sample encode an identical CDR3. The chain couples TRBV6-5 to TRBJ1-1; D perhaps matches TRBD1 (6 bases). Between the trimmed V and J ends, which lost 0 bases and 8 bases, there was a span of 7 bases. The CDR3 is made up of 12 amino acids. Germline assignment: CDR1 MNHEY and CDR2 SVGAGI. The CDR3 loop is CASSYSTGEAFF. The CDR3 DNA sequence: TGTGCCAGCAGTTACTCAACAGGGGAAGCTTTCTTT.

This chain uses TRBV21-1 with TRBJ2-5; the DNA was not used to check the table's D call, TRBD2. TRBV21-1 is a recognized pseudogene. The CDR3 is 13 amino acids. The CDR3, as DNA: TGTGCCAGCAGCAACCGGGGGCAAGAGACCCAGTACTTC. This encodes CASSNRGQETQYF.

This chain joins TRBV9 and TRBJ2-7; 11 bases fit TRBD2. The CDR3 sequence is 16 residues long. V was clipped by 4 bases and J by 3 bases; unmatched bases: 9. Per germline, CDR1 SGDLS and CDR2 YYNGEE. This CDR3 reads CASSPPTSGDFYEQYF. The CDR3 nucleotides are TGTGCCAGCAGCCCCCCGACTAGCGGGGACTTCTACGAGCAGTACTTC.

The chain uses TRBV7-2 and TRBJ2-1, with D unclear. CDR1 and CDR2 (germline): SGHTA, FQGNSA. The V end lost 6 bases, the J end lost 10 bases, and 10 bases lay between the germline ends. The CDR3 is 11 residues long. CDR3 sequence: CASSSILEQFF. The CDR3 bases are TGTGCCAGCAGTTCTATCCTGGAGCAGTTCTTC.

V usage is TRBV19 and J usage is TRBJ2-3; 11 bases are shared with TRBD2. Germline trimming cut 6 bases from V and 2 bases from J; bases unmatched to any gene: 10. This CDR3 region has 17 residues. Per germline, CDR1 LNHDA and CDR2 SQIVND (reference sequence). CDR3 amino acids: CASSDTGTSGTTDTQYF. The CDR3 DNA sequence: TGTGCCAGTAGCGACACTGGGACTAGCGGTACCACAGATACGCAGTATTTT. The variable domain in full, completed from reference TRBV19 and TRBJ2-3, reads DGGITQSPKYLFRKEGQNVTLSCEQNLNHDAMYWYRQDPGQGLRLIYYSQIVNDFQKGDIAEGYSVSREKKESFPLTVTSAQKNPTAFYLCASSDTGTSGTTDTQYFGPGTRLTVL.

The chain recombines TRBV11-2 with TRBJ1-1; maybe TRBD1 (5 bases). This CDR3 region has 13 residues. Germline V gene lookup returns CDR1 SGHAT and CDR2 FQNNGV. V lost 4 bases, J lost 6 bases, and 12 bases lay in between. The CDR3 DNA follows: TGTGCCAGCAGCTCGCCCGGGGGGGCTGAAGCTTTCTTT. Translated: CASSSPGGAEAFF. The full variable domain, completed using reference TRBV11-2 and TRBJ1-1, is EAGVAQSPRYKIIEKRQSVAFWCNPISGHATLYWYQQILGQGPKLLIQFQNNGVVDDSQLPKDRFSAERLKGVDSTLKIQPAKLEDSAVYLCASSSPGGAEAFFGQGTRLTVV.

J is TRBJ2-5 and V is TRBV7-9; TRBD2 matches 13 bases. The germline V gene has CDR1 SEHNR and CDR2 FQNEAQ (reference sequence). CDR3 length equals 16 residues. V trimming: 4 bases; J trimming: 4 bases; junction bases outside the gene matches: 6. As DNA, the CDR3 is TGTGCCAGCAGCTCGTGGACTAGCGGGAGTATAGAGACCCAGTACTTC. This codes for CASSSWTSGSIETQYF.

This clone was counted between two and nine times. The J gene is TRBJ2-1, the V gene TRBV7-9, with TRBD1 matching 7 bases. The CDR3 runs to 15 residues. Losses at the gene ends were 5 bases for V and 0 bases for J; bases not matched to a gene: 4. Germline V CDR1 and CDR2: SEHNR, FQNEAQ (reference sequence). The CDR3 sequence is CASSPDRASYNEQFF. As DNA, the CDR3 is TGTGCCAGCAGCCCTGACAGGGCCTCCTACAATGAGCAGTTCTTC.

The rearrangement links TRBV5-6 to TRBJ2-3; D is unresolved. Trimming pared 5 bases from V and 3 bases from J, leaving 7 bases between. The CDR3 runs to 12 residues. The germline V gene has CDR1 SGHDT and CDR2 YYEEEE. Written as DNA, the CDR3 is TGTGCCAGCAGTGACGGGACAGATACGCAGTATTTT. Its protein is CASSDGTDTQYF.

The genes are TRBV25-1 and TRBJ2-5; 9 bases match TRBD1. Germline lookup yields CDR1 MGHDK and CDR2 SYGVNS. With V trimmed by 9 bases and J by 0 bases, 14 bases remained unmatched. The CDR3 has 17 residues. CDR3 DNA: TGTGCCAGTCCTGATTCCCGGGACAGGGTCGACCAAGAGACCCAGTACTTC. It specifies CASPDSRDRVDQETQYF. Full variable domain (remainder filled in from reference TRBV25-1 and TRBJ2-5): EADIYQTPRYLVIGTGKKITLECSQTMGHDKMYWYQQDPGMELHLIHYSYGVNSTEKGDLSSESTVSRIRTEHFPLTLESARPSHTSQYLCASPDSRDRVDQETQYFGPGTRLLVL.

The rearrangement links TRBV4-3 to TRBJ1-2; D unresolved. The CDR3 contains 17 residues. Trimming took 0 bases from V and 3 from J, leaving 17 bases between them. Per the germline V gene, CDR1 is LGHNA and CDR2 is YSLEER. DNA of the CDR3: TGCGCCAGCAGCCAAGACAAGGATGAAGGGAGTTACTATGGCTACACCTTC. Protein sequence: CASSQDKDEGSYYGYTF.

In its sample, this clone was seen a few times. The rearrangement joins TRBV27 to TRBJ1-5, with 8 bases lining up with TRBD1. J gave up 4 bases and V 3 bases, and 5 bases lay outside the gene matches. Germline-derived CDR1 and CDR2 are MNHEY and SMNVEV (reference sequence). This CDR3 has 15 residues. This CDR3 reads CASSLFQGANQPQHF. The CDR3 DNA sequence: TGTGCCAGCAGTTTGTTTCAGGGGGCGAATCAGCCCCAGCATTTT.

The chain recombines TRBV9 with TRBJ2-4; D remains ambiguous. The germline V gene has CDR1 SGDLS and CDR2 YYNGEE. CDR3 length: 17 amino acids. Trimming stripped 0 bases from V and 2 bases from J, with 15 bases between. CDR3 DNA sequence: TGTGCCAGCAGCGTAGACTCTTTTCTAGGATCCAAAAACATTCAGTACTTC. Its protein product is CASSVDSFLGSKNIQYF.

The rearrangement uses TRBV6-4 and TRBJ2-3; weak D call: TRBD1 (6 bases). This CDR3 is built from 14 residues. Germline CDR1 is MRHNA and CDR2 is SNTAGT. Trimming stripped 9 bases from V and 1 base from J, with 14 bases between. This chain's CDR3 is CASRTVGGTDTQYF. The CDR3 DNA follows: TGTGCCAGTAGGACAGTAGGGGGCACAGATACGCAGTATTTT.

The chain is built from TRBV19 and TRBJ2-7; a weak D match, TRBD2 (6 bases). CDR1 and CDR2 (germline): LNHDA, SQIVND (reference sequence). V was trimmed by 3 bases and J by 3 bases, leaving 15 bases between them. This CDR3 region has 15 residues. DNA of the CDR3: TGTGCCAGTAGTATCATAGGGGCCGGGGGCTACGAGCAGTACTTC. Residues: CASSIIGAGGYEQYF.

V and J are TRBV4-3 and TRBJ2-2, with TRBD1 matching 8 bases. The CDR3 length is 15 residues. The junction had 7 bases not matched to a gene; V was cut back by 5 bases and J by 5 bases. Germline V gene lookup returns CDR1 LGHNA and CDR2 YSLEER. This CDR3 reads CASSRTGYLTGELFF. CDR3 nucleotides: TGCGCCAGCAGCAGGACAGGGTATTTGACCGGGGAGCTGTTTTTT.

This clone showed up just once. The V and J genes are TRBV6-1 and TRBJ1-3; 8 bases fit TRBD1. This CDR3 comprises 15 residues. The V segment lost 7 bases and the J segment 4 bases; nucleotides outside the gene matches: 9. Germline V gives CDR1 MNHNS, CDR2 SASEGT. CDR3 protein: CASIRTRGRGNTIYF. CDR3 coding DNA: TGTGCCAGCATTCGTACCAGGGGGCGCGGAAACACCATATATTTT.

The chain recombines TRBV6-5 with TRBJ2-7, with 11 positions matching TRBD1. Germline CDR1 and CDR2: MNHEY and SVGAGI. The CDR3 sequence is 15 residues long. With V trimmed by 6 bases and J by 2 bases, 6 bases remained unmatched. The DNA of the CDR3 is TGTGCCAGCAGGGCCGGGACAGGGGGGACCTACGAGCAGTACGTC. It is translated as CASRAGTGGTYEQYV.

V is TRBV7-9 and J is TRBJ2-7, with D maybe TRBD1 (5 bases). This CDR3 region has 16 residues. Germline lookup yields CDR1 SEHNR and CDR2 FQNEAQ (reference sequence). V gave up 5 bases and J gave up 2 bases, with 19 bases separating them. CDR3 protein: CASSPETVALPYEQYF. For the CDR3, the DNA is TGTGCCAGCAGCCCAGAGACAGTGGCCCTACCCTACGAGCAGTACTTC.

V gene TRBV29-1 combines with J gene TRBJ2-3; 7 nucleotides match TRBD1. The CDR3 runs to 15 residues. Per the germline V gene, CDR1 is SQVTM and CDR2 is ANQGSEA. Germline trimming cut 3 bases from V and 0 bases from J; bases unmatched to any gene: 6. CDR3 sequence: CSVESGTASTDTQYF. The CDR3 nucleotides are TGCAGCGTTGAGTCGGGGACAGCTAGCACAGATACGCAGTATTTT.

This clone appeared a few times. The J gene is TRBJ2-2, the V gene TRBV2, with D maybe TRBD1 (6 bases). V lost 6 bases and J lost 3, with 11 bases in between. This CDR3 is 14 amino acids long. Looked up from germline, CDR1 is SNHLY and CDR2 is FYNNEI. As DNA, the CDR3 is TGTGCCAGCAGATACAGGGTTGACACCGGGGAGCTGTTTTTT. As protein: CASRYRVDTGELFF.

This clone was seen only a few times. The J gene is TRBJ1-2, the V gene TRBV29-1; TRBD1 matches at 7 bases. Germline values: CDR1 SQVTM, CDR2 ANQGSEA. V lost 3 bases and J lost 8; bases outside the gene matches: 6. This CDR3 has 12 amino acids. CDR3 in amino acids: CSVDRQGGGYTF. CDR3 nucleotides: TGCAGCGTTGATCGACAGGGCGGCGGCTACACCTTC.

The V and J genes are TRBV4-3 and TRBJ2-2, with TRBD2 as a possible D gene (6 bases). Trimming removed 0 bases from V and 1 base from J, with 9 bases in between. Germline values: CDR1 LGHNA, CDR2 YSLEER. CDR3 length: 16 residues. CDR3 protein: CASSQDSRGNTGELFF. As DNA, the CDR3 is TGCGCCAGCAGCCAAGATTCGCGGGGGAACACCGGGGAGCTGTTTTTT.

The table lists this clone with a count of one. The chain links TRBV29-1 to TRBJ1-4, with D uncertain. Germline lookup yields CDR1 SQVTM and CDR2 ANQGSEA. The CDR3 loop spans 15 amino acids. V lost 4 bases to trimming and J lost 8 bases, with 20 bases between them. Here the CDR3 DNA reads TGCAGCGTTGTTGATTTTGGAGGGTCACAAGAAAAACTGTTTTTT. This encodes CSVVDFGGSQEKLFF.

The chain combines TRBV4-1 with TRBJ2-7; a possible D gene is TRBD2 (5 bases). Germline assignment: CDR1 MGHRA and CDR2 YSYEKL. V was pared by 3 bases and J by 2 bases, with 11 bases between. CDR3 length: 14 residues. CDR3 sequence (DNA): TGCGCCAGCAGCCAGAATACGGGGACCTACGAGCAGTACTTC. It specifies CASSQNTGTYEQYF.

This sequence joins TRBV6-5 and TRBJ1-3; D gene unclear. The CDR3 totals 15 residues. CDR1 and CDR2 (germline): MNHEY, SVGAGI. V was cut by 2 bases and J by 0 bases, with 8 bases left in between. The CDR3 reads CASSYQTDSGNTIYF. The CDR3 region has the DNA TGTGCCAGCAGTTACCAAACAGACTCTGGAAACACCATATATTTT.

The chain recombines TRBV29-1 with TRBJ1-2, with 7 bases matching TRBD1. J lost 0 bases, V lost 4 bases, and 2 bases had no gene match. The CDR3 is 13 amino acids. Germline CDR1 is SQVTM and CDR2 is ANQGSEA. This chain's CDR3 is CSVGGGTNYGYTF. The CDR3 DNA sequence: TGCAGCGTTGGAGGGGGCACTAACTATGGCTACACCTTC.

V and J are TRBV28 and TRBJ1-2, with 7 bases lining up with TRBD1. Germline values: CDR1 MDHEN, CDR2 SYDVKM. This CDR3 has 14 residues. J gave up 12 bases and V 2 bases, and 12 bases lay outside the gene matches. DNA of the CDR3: TGTGCCAGCAGTTTACTTCTTGGCGACAGGGCCCACACCTTC. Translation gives CASSLLLGDRAHTF.

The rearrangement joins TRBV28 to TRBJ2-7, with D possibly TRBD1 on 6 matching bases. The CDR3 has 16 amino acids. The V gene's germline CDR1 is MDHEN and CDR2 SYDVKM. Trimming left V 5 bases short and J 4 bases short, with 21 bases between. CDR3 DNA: TGTGCCAGCAGTCCGATTCGACAGGCCGGAGTTTACGAGCAGTACTTC. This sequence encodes CASSPIRQAGVYEQYF.

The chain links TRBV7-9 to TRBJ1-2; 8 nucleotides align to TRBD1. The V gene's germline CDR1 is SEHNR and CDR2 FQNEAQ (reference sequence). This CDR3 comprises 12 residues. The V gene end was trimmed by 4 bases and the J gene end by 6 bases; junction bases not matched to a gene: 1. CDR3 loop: CASSSGGHGYTF. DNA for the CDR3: TGTGCCAGCAGCTCAGGGGGCCATGGCTACACCTTC.

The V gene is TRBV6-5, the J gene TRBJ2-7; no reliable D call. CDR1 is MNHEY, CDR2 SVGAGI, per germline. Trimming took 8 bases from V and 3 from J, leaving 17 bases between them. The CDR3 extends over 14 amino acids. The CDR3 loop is CASHPTGVDYEQYF. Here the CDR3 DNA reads TGTGCCAGCCACCCCACTGGTGTAGACTACGAGCAGTACTTC.